A selection of T cell receptor beta chains follows, all from one sample in a study of T-cell memory formation after mild COVID-19. TCRdb fed the 5' RACE reads into MiXCR, producing one record per CDR3 protein. In the table there are 150,000 to 200,000 distinct CDR3 sequences, about 9.9% of which are singletons. What was sequenced was PBMCs or a T cell subset sorted from them (not recorded which). These receptors all stem from a man aged 18 to 35 who had mild COVID-19 (a few samples of this study predate the infection). Cell type and time point are not known. CDR3s leave out the opening cysteine and the closing phenylalanine or tryptophan. The D gene is left open where the match is weak.

TRBJ1-2	TRBV7-2	.	ASSSTHGYT
TRBJ1-6	TRBV6-5	.	ASSYALNSPLH
TRBJ2-3	TRBV6-2/TRBV6-3	.	ASSYIHDTQY
TRBJ1-2	TRBV6-5	.	ASSNTGLGGYT
TRBJ2-5	TRBV5-1	.	ASSSALGGVETQY
TRBJ2-4	TRBV6-1	TRBD2	ASSWYGGAKNIQY
TRBJ2-1	TRBV11-2	.	ASSLRVSYNEQF
TRBJ1-2	TRBV9	TRBD1	ASSVAGQGSHT
TRBJ2-1	TRBV11-2	TRBD2	ASSSLAGLGPNEQF
TRBJ2-2	TRBV12-3/TRBV12-4	TRBD1	ASSLKGAVTGELF
TRBJ1-1	TRBV3-1	TRBD1	ASSQDRGCCEAF
TRBJ1-2	TRBV5-1	TRBD1	ASRPGTGAKGYT
TRBJ1-4	TRBV20-1	.	SAETQGIGEKLF
TRBJ2-5	TRBV18	.	ASSPTLRQTQETQY
TRBJ2-3	TRBV20-1	TRBD2	SARDLVGGDTQY
TRBJ2-1	TRBV2	.	ASMVYDEQF
TRBJ2-4	TRBV20-1	.	SARDYPGARGNIQY
TRBJ2-1	TRBV20-1	TRBD2	SAYAGGFRDEQF
TRBJ1-2	TRBV5-4	.	ASSSPGPNGYT
TRBJ1-2	TRBV7-2	TRBD1	ASSLGRDSGGYT